This paragraph reports one T cell receptor beta chain. What it recognizes is unknown. Germline V gene sequence: CDR1 SGHNT, CDR2 YYREEE (reference sequence). This CDR3 comprises 14 residues. Trimming took 4 bases from V and 6 from J, leaving 13 bases between them. This record comes from a study of OX40 agonist ivuxolimab in advanced cancers. At the level of the study: Partial responses, seen in three patients, involved one hepatocellular carcinoma and two cutaneous melanomas.

Individuals having autoimmune disease history or systemic immunosuppression were not enrolled. General study findings and limits: The study did not work out the antigen specificity of the expanded peripheral T cells. More expanded clones were seen, on average, in CD8+ T cells than in CD4+.

TCRdb's copy holds only in-frame clones and misses some; the assay was immunoSEQ multiplex PCR. The data contain about 50,000 clones, 65% to 85% of them singletons. The receptor comes from an adult with an advanced solid tumor such as melanoma, head and neck, liver or kidney cancer. This rearrangement joins TRBV5-4 to TRBJ2-2, with D perhaps TRBD1 or TRBD2 (5 bases each). Sample: CD4+ or CD8+ T cells sorted from blood, taken in a trial of the OX40 agonist ivuxolimab. In nucleotides, the CDR3 is TGTGCCAGCAGCCCGGGACGAGGGTCCGGGGAGCTGTTTTTT. This translates into CASSPGRGSGELFF.